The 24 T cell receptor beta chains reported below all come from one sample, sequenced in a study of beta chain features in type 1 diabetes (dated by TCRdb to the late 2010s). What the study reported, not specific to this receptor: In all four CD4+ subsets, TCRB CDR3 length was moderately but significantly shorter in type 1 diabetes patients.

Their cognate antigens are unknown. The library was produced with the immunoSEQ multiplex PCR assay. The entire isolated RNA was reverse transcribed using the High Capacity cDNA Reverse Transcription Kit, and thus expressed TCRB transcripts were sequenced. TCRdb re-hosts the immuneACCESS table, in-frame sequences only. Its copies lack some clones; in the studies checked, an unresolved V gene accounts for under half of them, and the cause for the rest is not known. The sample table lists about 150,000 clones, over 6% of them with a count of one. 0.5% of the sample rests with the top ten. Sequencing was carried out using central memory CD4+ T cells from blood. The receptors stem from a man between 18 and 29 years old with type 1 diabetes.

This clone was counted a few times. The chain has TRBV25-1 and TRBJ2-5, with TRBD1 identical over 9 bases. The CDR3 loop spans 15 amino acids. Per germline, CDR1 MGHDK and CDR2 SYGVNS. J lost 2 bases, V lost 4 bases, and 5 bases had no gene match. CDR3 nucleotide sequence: TGTGCCAGCAGTGGAAGGGGGACAGGGCAAGAGACCCAGTACTTC. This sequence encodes CASSGRGTGQETQYF.

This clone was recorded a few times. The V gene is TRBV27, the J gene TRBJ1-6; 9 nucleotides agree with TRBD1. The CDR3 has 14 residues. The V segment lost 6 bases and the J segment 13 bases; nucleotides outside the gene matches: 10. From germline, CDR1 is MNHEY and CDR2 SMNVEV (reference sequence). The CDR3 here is CASRAGTGIGPLHF. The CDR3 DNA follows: TGTGCCAGCAGGGCCGGGACAGGGATAGGTCCCCTCCACTTT.

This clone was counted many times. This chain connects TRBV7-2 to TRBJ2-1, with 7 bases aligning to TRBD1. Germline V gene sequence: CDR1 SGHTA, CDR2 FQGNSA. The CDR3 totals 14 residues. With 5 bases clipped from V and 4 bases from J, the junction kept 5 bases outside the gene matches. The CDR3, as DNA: TGTGCCAGCAGCCCGGGACAGATGTACAATGAGCAGTTCTTC. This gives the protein CASSPGQMYNEQFF.

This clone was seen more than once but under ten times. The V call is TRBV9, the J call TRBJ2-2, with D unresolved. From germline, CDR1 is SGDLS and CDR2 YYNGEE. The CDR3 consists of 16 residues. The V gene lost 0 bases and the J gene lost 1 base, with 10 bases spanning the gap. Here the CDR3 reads CASSVDLGENTGELFF. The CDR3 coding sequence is TGTGCCAGCAGCGTAGATCTCGGAGAGAACACCGGGGAGCTGTTTTTT.

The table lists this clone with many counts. The CDR3 region has the DNA TGTGCCAGCAGTCCTACAGGGATCATGAACACTGAAGCTTTCTTT. Protein: CASSPTGIMNTEAFF. The chain is built from TRBV6-6 and TRBJ1-1; TRBD1 might be the D (6 bases). Germline lookup yields CDR1 MNHNY and CDR2 SVGAGI (reference sequence). V was cut by 5 bases and J by 0 bases, with 13 bases left in between. The CDR3 is made up of 15 amino acids.

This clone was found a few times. The CDR3 DNA reads TGTGCCAGCAGTGAGGGGAGTGGAAGGATTCAGTACTTC. Residues: CASSEGSGRIQYF. The chain is built from TRBV2 and TRBJ2-4; possible D gene TRBD2, 5 bases. This CDR3 is 13 amino acids long. Germline-derived CDR1 and CDR2 are SNHLY and FYNNEI. Trimming pared 3 bases from V and 10 bases from J, leaving 13 bases between. Full variable domain (outside the CDR3, taken from reference TRBV2 and TRBJ2-4): EPEVTQTPSHQVTQMGQEVILRCVPISNHLYFYWYRQILGQKVEFLVSFYNNEISEKSEIFDDQFSVERPDGSNFTLKIRSTKLEDSAMYFCASSEGSGRIQYFGAGTRLSVL.

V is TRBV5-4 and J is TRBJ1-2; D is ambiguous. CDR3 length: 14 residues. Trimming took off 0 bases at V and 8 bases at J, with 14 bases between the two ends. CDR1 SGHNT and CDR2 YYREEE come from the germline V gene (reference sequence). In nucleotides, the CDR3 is TGTGCCAGCAGCTTGGACGAGGGTCTGTCCGGCTACACCTTC. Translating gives CASSLDEGLSGYTF. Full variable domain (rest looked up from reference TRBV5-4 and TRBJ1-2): ETGVTQSPTHLIKTRGQQVTLRCSSQSGHNTVSWYQQALGQGPQFIFQYYREEENGRGNFPPRFSGLQFPNYSSELNVNALELDDSALYLCASSLDEGLSGYTFGSGTRLTVV.

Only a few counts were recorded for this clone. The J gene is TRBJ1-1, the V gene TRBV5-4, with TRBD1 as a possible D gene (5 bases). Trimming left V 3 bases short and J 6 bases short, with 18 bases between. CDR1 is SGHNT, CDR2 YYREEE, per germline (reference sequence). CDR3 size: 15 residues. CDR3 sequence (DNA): TGTGCCAGCAGCTCAGAGAAGCGACAGCCCGCTGAAGCTTTCTTT. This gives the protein CASSSEKRQPAEAFF.

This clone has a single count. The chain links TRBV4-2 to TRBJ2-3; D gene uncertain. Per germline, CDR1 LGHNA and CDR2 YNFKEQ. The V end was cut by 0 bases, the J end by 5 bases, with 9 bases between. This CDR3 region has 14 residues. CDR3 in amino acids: CASSQDSRGDTQYF. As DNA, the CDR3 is TGTGCCAGCAGCCAAGACTCAAGAGGAGATACGCAGTATTTT.

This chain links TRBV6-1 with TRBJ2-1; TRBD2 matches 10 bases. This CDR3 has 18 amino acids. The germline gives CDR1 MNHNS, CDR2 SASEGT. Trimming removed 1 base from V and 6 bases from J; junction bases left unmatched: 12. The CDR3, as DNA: TGTGCCAGCAGTGAAGGATGGTCTAGCGGGAGCTCTCGCAATGAGCAGTTCTTC. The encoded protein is CASSEGWSSGSSRNEQFF.

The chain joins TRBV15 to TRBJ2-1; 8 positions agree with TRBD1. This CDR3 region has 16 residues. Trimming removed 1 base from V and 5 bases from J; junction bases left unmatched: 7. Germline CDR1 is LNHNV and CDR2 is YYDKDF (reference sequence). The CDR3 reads CATSRGFRDRNNEQFF. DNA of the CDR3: TGTGCCACCAGCAGAGGGTTCCGGGACAGGAACAATGAGCAGTTCTTC.

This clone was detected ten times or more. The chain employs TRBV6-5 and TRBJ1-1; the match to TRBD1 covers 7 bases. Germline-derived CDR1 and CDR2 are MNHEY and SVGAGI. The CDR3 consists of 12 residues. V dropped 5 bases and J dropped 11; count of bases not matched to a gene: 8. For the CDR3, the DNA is TGTGCCAGCAGTCCCCTCAGGGGGTATGCTTTCTTT. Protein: CASSPLRGYAFF.

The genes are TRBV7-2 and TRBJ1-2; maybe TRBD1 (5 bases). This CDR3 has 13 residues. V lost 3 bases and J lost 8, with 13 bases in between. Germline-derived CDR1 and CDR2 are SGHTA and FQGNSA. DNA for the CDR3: TGTGCCAGCAGCTTGCAGGGCTCACGCGGCTACACCTTC. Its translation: CASSLQGSRGYTF. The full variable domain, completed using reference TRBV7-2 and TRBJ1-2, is GAGVSQSPSNKVTEKGKDVELRCDPISGHTALYWYRQSLGQGLEFLIYFQGNSAPDKSGLPSDRFSAERTGGSVSTLTIQRTQQEDSAVYLCASSLQGSRGYTFGSGTRLTVV.

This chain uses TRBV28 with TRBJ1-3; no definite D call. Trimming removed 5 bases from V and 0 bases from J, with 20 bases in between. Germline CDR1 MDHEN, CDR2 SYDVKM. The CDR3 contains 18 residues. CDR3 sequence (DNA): TGTGCCAGCAGTCCATTGACACCAATAATTTACTCTGGAAACACCATATATTTT. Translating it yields CASSPLTPIIYSGNTIYF.

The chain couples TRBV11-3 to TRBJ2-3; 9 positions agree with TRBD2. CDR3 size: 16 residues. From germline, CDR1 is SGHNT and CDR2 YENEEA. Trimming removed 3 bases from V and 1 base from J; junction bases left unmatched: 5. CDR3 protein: CASSFPSGDGTDTQYF. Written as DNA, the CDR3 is TGTGCCAGCAGCTTTCCTAGCGGGGATGGCACAGATACGCAGTATTTT.

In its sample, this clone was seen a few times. The CDR3 loop is CASSLFSQGYGYTF. Here the CDR3 DNA reads TGTGCCAGCAGCTTATTTAGCCAGGGATATGGCTACACCTTC. This chain links TRBV7-2 with TRBJ1-2, with D possibly matching TRBD1 (5 bases). V was shortened by 2 bases and J by 5 bases, with 12 bases between the two germline ends. CDR1 is SGHTA and CDR2 is FQGNSA in the germline V gene. The CDR3 totals 14 residues.

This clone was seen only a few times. Here the CDR3 DNA reads TGTGCCAGCAGACCTCAGGGTACCGGGGAGCTGTTTTTT. This encodes CASRPQGTGELFF. V is TRBV11-2 and J is TRBJ2-2; weak D call: TRBD1 (5 bases). The V gene's germline CDR1 is SGHAT and CDR2 FQNNGV. CDR3 size: 13 residues. Between the trimmed V and J ends, which lost 6 bases and 5 bases, there was a span of 10 bases.

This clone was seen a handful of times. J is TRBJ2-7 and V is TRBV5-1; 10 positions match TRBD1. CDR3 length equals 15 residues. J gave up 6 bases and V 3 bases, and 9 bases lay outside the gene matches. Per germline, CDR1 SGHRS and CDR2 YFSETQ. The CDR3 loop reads CASSSLPGQGIEQYF. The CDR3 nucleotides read TGCGCCAGCAGCTCCCTACCGGGACAGGGGATCGAGCAGTACTTC.

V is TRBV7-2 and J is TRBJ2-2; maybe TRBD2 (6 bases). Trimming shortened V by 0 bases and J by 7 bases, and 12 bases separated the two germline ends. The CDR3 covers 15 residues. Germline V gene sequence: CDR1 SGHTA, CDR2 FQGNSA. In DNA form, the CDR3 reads TGTGCCAGCAGCTTAGCTAGCGGAAGGGTCGGGGAGCTGTTTTTT. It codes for CASSLASGRVGELFF. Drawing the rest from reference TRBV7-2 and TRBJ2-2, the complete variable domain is GAGVSQSPSNKVTEKGKDVELRCDPISGHTALYWYRQSLGQGLEFLIYFQGNSAPDKSGLPSDRFSAERTGGSVSTLTIQRTQQEDSAVYLCASSLASGRVGELFFGEGSRLTVL.

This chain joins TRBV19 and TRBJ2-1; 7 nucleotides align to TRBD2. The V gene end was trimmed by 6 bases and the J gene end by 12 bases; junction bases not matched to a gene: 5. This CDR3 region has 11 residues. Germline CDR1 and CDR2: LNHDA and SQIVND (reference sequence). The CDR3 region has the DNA TGTGCCAGTAGGAGCGGGGATTTGCAGTTCTTC. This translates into CASRSGDLQFF.

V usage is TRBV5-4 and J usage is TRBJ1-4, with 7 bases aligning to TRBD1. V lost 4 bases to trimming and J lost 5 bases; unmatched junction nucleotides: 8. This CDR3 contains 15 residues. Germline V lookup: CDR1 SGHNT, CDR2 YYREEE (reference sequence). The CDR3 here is CASSLRQGPNEKLFF. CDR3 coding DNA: TGTGCCAGCAGCCTCAGACAGGGACCAAATGAAAAACTGTTTTTT.

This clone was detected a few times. This CDR3 reads CASSSRDRGQDTQYF. In DNA form, the CDR3 reads TGTGCCAGCAGCTCTCGGGACAGAGGGCAGGATACGCAGTATTTT. The J gene is TRBJ2-3, the V gene TRBV5-4; 7 nucleotides match TRBD1. Looked up from germline, CDR1 is SGHNT and CDR2 is YYREEE (reference sequence). The CDR3 is 15 residues long. V shed 3 bases and J 6 bases; nucleotides not matched to a gene: 10.

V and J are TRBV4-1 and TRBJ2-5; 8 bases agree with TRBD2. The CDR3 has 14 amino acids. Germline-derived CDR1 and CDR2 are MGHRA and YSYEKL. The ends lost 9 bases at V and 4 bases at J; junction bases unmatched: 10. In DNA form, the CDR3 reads TGCGCCAGTAGTAGCGGGATAAAAGGAGAGACCCAGTACTTC. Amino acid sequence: CASSSGIKGETQYF.

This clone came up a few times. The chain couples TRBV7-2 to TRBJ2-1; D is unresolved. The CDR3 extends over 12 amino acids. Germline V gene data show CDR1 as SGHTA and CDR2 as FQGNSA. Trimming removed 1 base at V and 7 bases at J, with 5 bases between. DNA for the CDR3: TGTGCCAGCAGCTTAGAATCAAATGAGCAGTTCTTC. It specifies CASSLESNEQFF.